A selection of T cell receptor beta chains follows, all from one sample in a study of T cell responses to AZD1222 COVID-19 vaccine. TCRdb keeps only in-frame clones here, not all; method: immunoSEQ multiplex PCR. Of approximately 80,000 clones in the sample, approximately 85% were seen once. The sequenced sample was peripheral blood, obtained 28 days after the second AZD1222 dose. Receptors originate from an adult who received the AZD1222 COVID-19 vaccine. Both conserved end residues are part of each CDR3. Fields, in order: J gene, V gene, D gene, clone size, CDR3 DNA, CDR3 protein. A D gene is named only where the DNA matches it firmly. Only some rows state a clone size, as once, few, many or a class for expanded clones.

J gene: TRBJ1-2; V gene: TRBV6-5; D gene: .; clone size: once; CDR3 DNA: TGTGCCAGCAGTTACTCGGGTGTTGGCTACACCTTC; CDR3 protein: CASSYSGVGYTF
J gene: TRBJ1-4; V gene: TRBV12-3/TRBV12-4; D gene: .; clone size: .; CDR3 DNA: TGTGCCAGCAGGCCGACGGGAAATGAAAAACTGTTTTTT; CDR3 protein: CASRPTGNEKLFF
J gene: TRBJ2-5; V gene: TRBV5-1; D gene: .; clone size: .; CDR3 DNA: TGCGCCAGCAGCTCAGGGGGGGAGACCCAGTACTTC; CDR3 protein: CASSSGGETQYF
J gene: TRBJ1-4; V gene: TRBV12-3/TRBV12-4; D gene: .; clone size: few; CDR3 DNA: TGTGCCAGCAGTTTAAGTGAAAAACTGTTTTTT; CDR3 protein: CASSLSEKLFF
J gene: TRBJ2-2; V gene: TRBV7-2; D gene: .; clone size: .; CDR3 DNA: TGTGCCAGCAGCTTCGACGGCCGGGAGCTGTTTTTT; CDR3 protein: CASSFDGRELFF
J gene: TRBJ1-2; V gene: TRBV6-6; D gene: .; clone size: .; CDR3 DNA: TGTGCCAGCAGTCTCTATGGCTACACCTTC; CDR3 protein: CASSLYGYTF
J gene: TRBJ2-5; V gene: TRBV5-1; D gene: TRBD2; clone size: .; CDR3 DNA: TGCGCCAGCAGTCAACTAGCGGGAGGGCAAGAGACCCAGTACTTC; CDR3 protein: CASSQLAGGQETQYF
J gene: TRBJ1-5; V gene: TRBV6-1; D gene: .; clone size: .; CDR3 DNA: TGTGCCAGCAGTGACACGAGGGCCTACAATCAGCCCCAGCATTTT; CDR3 protein: CASSDTRAYNQPQHF
J gene: TRBJ1-2; V gene: TRBV9; D gene: .; clone size: once; CDR3 DNA: TGTGCCAGCAGCCCCTCCGGGGGGCATAACTATGGCTACACCTTC; CDR3 protein: CASSPSGGHNYGYTF
J gene: TRBJ1-3; V gene: TRBV28; D gene: .; clone size: few; CDR3 DNA: TGTGCCAGCAGTAAGGACCTCTTATATTTT; CDR3 protein: CASSKDLLYF
J gene: TRBJ1-2; V gene: TRBV5-1; D gene: .; clone size: few; CDR3 DNA: TGCGCCAGCAGCTTGACAGAGCGCCATGGCTACACCTTC; CDR3 protein: CASSLTERHGYTF
J gene: TRBJ1-1; V gene: TRBV18; D gene: TRBD1; clone size: .; CDR3 DNA: TGTGCCAGCTCGACAGGGATGGGCACTGAAGCTTTCTTT; CDR3 protein: CASSTGMGTEAFF